What follows are 14 T cell receptor beta chains derived from one specimen sequenced in a study of T cell changes during pregnancy in multiple sclerosis. Sequencing was performed with immunoSEQ multiplex PCR; in TCRdb, only in-frame clones are kept and a portion is missing. Of about 87,000 clones detected, roughly 93% appear once; the ten largest clones hold less than 1.5%. The sequencing used peripheral blood, collected in the third trimester of pregnancy. Receptors originate from a female donor in good health, enrolled as a control in a pregnancy study.

This chain connects TRBV4-1 to TRBJ2-7, with 9 nucleotides matching TRBD2. J lost 5 bases, V lost 0 bases, and 11 bases had no gene match. The CDR3 has 17 amino acids. Germline V lookup: CDR1 MGHRA, CDR2 YSYEKL. CDR3 sequence (DNA): TGCGCCAGCAGCCAAGAAAAAGGGACTAGCTCAATCCACGAGCAGTACTTC. The encoded protein is CASSQEKGTSSIHEQYF.

On this clone itself: Distinct nucleotide sequences in the sample also encode this CDR3. The chain uses TRBV5-1 and TRBJ2-3, with 16 bases identical to TRBD2. V was pared by 4 bases and J by 6 bases, with 2 bases of the junction left unmatched. CDR3 length: 15 amino acids. Germline CDR1 is SGHRS and CDR2 is YFSETQ. The CDR3 region is CASSPGLAGGDTQYF. In DNA form, the CDR3 reads TGCGCCAGCAGCCCGGGACTAGCGGGAGGGGATACGCAGTATTTT.

This sequence joins TRBV27 and TRBJ1-3, with 7 nucleotides matching TRBD1. Per the germline V gene, CDR1 is MNHEY and CDR2 is SMNVEV (reference sequence). The CDR3 loop spans 17 amino acids. J lost 0 bases, V lost 6 bases, and 11 bases had no gene match. The CDR3 DNA follows: TGTGCCAGCAGCCGTACAGGGGTTCAAACCTCTGGAAACACCATATATTTT. Amino acid sequence: CASSRTGVQTSGNTIYF.

The V gene is TRBV7-9, the J gene TRBJ2-1; 10 bases are shared with TRBD2. CDR3 size: 15 residues. V gave up 3 bases and J gave up 6 bases; unmatched junction bases: 5. The germline V gene encodes CDR1 SEHNR and CDR2 FQNEAQ (reference sequence). The CDR3 sequence: CASSLVLAGLNEQFF. CDR3 sequence (DNA): TGTGCCAGCAGCTTGGTACTAGCGGGACTCAATGAGCAGTTCTTC.

The chain links TRBV19 to TRBJ2-7, with 10 bases fitting TRBD1. With V trimmed by 6 bases and J by 6 bases, 11 bases remained unmatched. CDR3 size: 15 residues. CDR1 is LNHDA, CDR2 SQIVND, per germline (reference sequence). The CDR3 protein is CASSAPRDRGSEQYF. CDR3 sequence (DNA): TGTGCCAGTAGCGCTCCCCGGGACAGGGGAAGCGAGCAGTACTTC. Full variable domain (remainder filled in from reference TRBV19 and TRBJ2-7): DGGITQSPKYLFRKEGQNVTLSCEQNLNHDAMYWYRQDPGQGLRLIYYSQIVNDFQKGDIAEGYSVSREKKESFPLTVTSAQKNPTAFYLCASSAPRDRGSEQYFGPGTRLTVT.

V usage is TRBV19 and J usage is TRBJ1-5; TRBD1 is a possible D gene (5 bases). Germline lookup yields CDR1 LNHDA and CDR2 SQIVND (reference sequence). Between the trimmed V and J ends, which lost 0 bases and 0 bases, there was a span of 9 bases. This CDR3 is 16 amino acids long. CDR3 DNA sequence: TGTGCCAGTAGTATAGAACTGGGGCATAGCAATCAGCCCCAGCATTTT. This codes for CASSIELGHSNQPQHF. The full variable domain, in which reference TRBV19 and TRBJ1-5 provide the parts outside the CDR3, is DGGITQSPKYLFRKEGQNVTLSCEQNLNHDAMYWYRQDPGQGLRLIYYSQIVNDFQKGDIAEGYSVSREKKESFPLTVTSAQKNPTAFYLCASSIELGHSNQPQHFGDGTRLSIL.

The V gene is TRBV6-5, the J gene TRBJ2-2; D unclear. Deletions cut 5 bases from V and 8 bases from J, with 12 bases between. The CDR3 covers 13 residues. The V gene's germline CDR1 is MNHEY and CDR2 SVGAGI. The DNA of the CDR3 is TGTGCCAGCAGTCTCTCCTCCCTAGGGGAGCTGTTTTTT. It yields the protein CASSLSSLGELFF.

Remarks on this clone: This sample also contains other DNA sequences that code for the same CDR3. This chain joins TRBV29-1 and TRBJ1-3; TRBD1 is a possible D gene (5 bases). The germline V gene has CDR1 SQVTM and CDR2 ANQGSEA. Trimming shortened V by 6 bases and J by 4 bases, and 13 bases separated the two germline ends. The CDR3 extends over 13 amino acids. The CDR3 loop is CSVERGSGNTIYF. The CDR3 DNA reads as TGCAGCGTGGAAAGGGGATCCGGAAACACCATATATTTT.

The CDR3 nucleotides are TGCGCCAGCAGCCCCGGACTAGTCTGGGGTCAAGAGACCCAGTACTTC. Translation: CASSPGLVWGQETQYF. This chain links TRBV4-1 with TRBJ2-5; 7 bases align to TRBD2. The CDR3 sequence is 16 residues long. J was trimmed by 2 bases and V by 4 bases; bases with no gene match: 10. The germline V gene has CDR1 MGHRA and CDR2 YSYEKL.

V usage is TRBV5-1 and J usage is TRBJ2-5; 8 bases agree with TRBD2. CDR3 length: 16 residues. V was clipped by 0 bases and J by 2 bases; unmatched bases: 6. The germline V gene has CDR1 SGHRS and CDR2 YFSETQ. Here the CDR3 reads CASSLGASGPQETQYF. The CDR3 DNA is TGCGCCAGCAGCTTGGGAGCTAGCGGGCCTCAAGAGACCCAGTACTTC.

The rearrangement uses TRBV2 and TRBJ2-2, with D perhaps matching TRBD1 (6 bases). The CDR3 consists of 14 residues. Germline CDR1 and CDR2: SNHLY and FYNNEI. The V gene lost 7 bases and the J gene lost 2 bases, with 11 bases spanning the gap. The CDR3, as DNA: TGTGCCAGCAAACAGACAGGAAACACCGGGGAGCTGTTTTTT. Translating gives CASKQTGNTGELFF.

The V and J genes are TRBV9 and TRBJ2-5; 7 nucleotides agree with TRBD2. The CDR3 has 14 residues. Germline CDR1 is SGDLS and CDR2 is YYNGEE. V gave up 2 bases and J gave up 1 base; unmatched junction bases: 2. CDR3 nucleotide sequence: TGTGCCAGCAGCGTGGGAGGGCGCCAAGAGACCCAGTACTTC. Protein: CASSVGGRQETQYF.

This chain connects TRBV5-6 to TRBJ2-1, with TRBD2 matching over 11 bases. Germline CDR1 and CDR2: SGHDT and YYEEEE. CDR3 length: 16 residues. V lost 3 bases and J lost 4; bases outside the gene matches: 6. CDR3 loop: CASSYEGLADYNEQFF. The CDR3 DNA follows: TGTGCCAGCAGCTACGAGGGACTAGCGGATTACAATGAGCAGTTCTTC. The full variable domain, with the rest looked up from reference TRBV5-6 and TRBJ2-1, is DAGVTQSPTHLIKTRGQQVTLRCSPKSGHDTVSWYQQALGQGPQFIFQYYEEEERQRGNFPDRFSGHQFPNYSSELNVNALLLGDSALYLCASSYEGLADYNEQFFGPGTRLTVL.

The rearrangement joins TRBV28 to TRBJ2-6; D gene uncertain. This CDR3 has 15 amino acids. V was clipped by 6 bases and J by 0 bases, with 9 bases between them. Germline loops: CDR1 MDHEN, CDR2 SYDVKM. The CDR3 loop is CASSPPGSGANVLTF. CDR3 nucleotide sequence: TGTGCCAGCAGCCCTCCCGGCTCTGGGGCCAACGTCCTGACTTTC.